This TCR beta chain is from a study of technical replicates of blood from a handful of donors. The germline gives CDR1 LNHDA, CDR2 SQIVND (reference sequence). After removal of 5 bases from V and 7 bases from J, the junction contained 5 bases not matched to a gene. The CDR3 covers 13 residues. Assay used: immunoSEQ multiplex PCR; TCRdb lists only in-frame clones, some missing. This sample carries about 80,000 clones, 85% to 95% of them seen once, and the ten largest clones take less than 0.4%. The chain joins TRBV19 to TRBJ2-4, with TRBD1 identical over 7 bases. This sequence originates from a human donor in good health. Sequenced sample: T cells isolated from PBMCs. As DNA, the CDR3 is TGTGCCAGTAGTGAAACGACAGGGAACATTCAGTACTTC. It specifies CASSETTGNIQYF.